This entry lists 18 T cell receptor beta chains sequenced from one sample in a study of blood T cell repertoires in COVID-19. Data came from immunoSEQ multiplex PCR; TCRdb stores just in-frame clones and leaves some out. The table records about 130,000 clones, roughly 80% of them present only once. Sample: PBMCs or T cells enriched from blood (not recorded which). The receptors stem from a man in his fifties who had recovered from COVID-19.

The gene calls are TRBV5-4 and TRBJ2-7; a possible D gene is TRBD1 (6 bases). CDR1 SGHNT and CDR2 YYREEE come from the germline V gene (reference sequence). CDR3 length equals 15 residues. Trimming took off 0 bases at V and 0 bases at J, with 10 bases between the two ends. The CDR3 here is CASSLDAGVSYEQYF. CDR3 DNA sequence: TGTGCCAGCAGCTTGGACGCAGGGGTCTCCTACGAGCAGTACTTC.

Comment on this clone: Because the CDR3's place on the DNA is in doubt, the DNA is left out and the CDR3 is given as listed by TCRdb. The chain is built from TRBV28 and TRBJ1-6. The CDR3 is 11 amino acids in total, end residues counted. Germline CDR1 is MDHEN and CDR2 is SYDVKM. The CDR3 spells CASSSSGTLHF.

The chain combines TRBV1 with TRBJ1-6; the D call TRBD1 from the table was never checked on the DNA. TRBV1 is annotated as a pseudogene. The CDR3 totals 15 residues. This chain's CDR3 is CTSSPGQGAWSPLHF. CDR3 DNA sequence: TGCACCAGCAGTCCGGGACAGGGGGCATGGTCACCCCTCCACTTT.

This clone turned up a few times. Distinct nucleotide sequences in the sample also encode this CDR3. The rearrangement uses TRBV7-8 and TRBJ2-1, with D unclear. The ends were cut back, 1 base at V and 6 bases at J, with 7 bases in the middle. The CDR3 is made up of 13 amino acids. The germline CDR1 and CDR2 sequences are SGHVS and FQNEAQ. In DNA form, the CDR3 reads TGTGCCAGCAGCTTAGGTGGGCCCAATGAGCAGTTCTTC. It yields the protein CASSLGGPNEQFF.

The V call is TRBV9, the J call TRBJ1-4; 11 bases map to TRBD1. From germline, CDR1 is SGDLS and CDR2 YYNGEE. This CDR3 is 15 amino acids long. V trimming: 3 bases; J trimming: 7 bases; junction bases outside the gene matches: 5. The CDR3 nucleotides read TGTGCCAGCAGCGGAGAGGACAGGGGGCTTGAAAAACTGTTTTTT. As protein: CASSGEDRGLEKLFF.

The chain links TRBV7-9 to TRBJ1-6; TRBD1 aligns across 8 bases. The CDR3 has 17 residues. CDR1 is SEHNR and CDR2 is FQNEAQ in the germline V gene (reference sequence). V was clipped by 3 bases and J by 0 bases; unmatched bases: 4. Here the CDR3 DNA reads TGTGCCAGCAGCTTGAGGACAGGGAACTCCTATAATTCACCCCTCCACTTT. It encodes CASSLRTGNSYNSPLHF.

The chain combines TRBV10-2 with TRBJ2-7; 9 positions match TRBD1. The V gene's germline CDR1 is WSHSY and CDR2 SAAADI. The length of the CDR3 is 15 residues. Trimming at V came to 3 bases and at J to 3 bases, leaving 6 bases not matched to a gene. The CDR3 DNA reads as TGCGCCAGCAGTGACCCGGGACAGGGTCTCTACGAGCAGTACTTC. It codes for CASSDPGQGLYEQYF.

The chain carries TRBV2 and TRBJ2-3; TRBD1 might be the D (6 bases). Trimming took 8 bases from V and 4 from J, leaving 7 bases between them. The CDR3 loop spans 11 amino acids. Germline V CDR1 and CDR2: SNHLY, FYNNEI. In DNA, the CDR3 is TGTGCCAGCCCAGGGGCAGATACGCAGTATTTT. Translating gives CASPGADTQYF.

V gene TRBV19 combines with J gene TRBJ2-5; tentatively, D is TRBD1 (6 bases). CDR3 size: 13 residues. From germline, CDR1 is LNHDA and CDR2 SQIVND (reference sequence). Trimming took 5 bases from V and 1 from J, leaving 8 bases between them. The CDR3 bases are TGTGCCAGTAGTGCGGACAGCCAAGAGACCCAGTACTTC. Translating gives CASSADSQETQYF. The full variable domain, in which reference TRBV19 and TRBJ2-5 provide the parts outside the CDR3, is DGGITQSPKYLFRKEGQNVTLSCEQNLNHDAMYWYRQDPGQGLRLIYYSQIVNDFQKGDIAEGYSVSREKKESFPLTVTSAQKNPTAFYLCASSADSQETQYFGPGTRLLVL.

This chain links TRBV7-2 with TRBJ2-7; 7 bases match TRBD1. Germline V gives CDR1 SGHTA, CDR2 FQGNSA. The CDR3 has 14 residues. The V gene end was trimmed by 5 bases and the J gene end by 2 bases; junction bases not matched to a gene: 6. The CDR3 sequence: CASSRDSQTYEQYF. DNA for the CDR3: TGTGCCAGCAGCAGGGACAGTCAGACCTACGAGCAGTACTTC.

This chain joins TRBV5-6 and TRBJ2-7; 9 nucleotides align to TRBD1. This CDR3 contains 15 residues. V was pared by 0 bases and J by 3 bases, with 4 bases of the junction left unmatched. The germline V gene has CDR1 SGHDT and CDR2 YYEEEE. The DNA for the CDR3 is TGTGCCAGCAGCTTGGACAGGGGGCAAGGCTACGAGCAGTACTTC. Translation: CASSLDRGQGYEQYF.

The V gene is TRBV6-5, the J gene TRBJ2-7; TRBD1 matches 7 bases. The junction had 6 bases not matched to a gene; V was cut back by 6 bases and J by 1 base. CDR3 size: 14 residues. The germline gives CDR1 MNHEY, CDR2 SVGAGI. CDR3 region: CASRTGFGSYEQYF. In DNA form, the CDR3 reads TGTGCCAGCAGGACAGGGTTTGGGTCCTACGAGCAGTACTTC.

The chain combines TRBV10-3 with TRBJ1-1; no reliable D call. Trimming cost V 0 bases and J 3 bases, with 14 bases left between them. CDR3 size: 16 residues. Germline-derived CDR1 and CDR2 are ENHRY and SYGVKD. CDR3 sequence reads: CAISESISGQDTEAFF. The DNA of the CDR3 is TGTGCCATCAGTGAGTCGATCAGCGGCCAGGACACTGAAGCTTTCTTT.

This clone was detected only a few times. V is TRBV7-6 and J is TRBJ2-3, with 10 bases that match TRBD2. Unmatched junction bases numbered 5, after V lost 2 bases and J lost 3 bases. Germline loops: CDR1 SGHVS, CDR2 FNYEAQ. The CDR3 totals 16 residues. CDR3 in amino acids: CASSLLLAGQTDTQYF. CDR3 sequence (DNA): TGTGCCAGCAGCTTATTACTAGCGGGGCAAACAGATACGCAGTATTTT.

In its sample, this clone was seen once. The gene calls are TRBV5-1 and TRBJ1-5; unclear D gene. Germline-derived CDR1 and CDR2 are SGHRS and YFSETQ. CDR3 length: 13 amino acids. V lost 1 base to trimming and J lost 5 bases, with 7 bases between them. CDR3: CASSLMADQPQHF. CDR3 DNA: TGCGCCAGCAGCTTGATGGCGGATCAGCCCCAGCATTTT.

The table lists this clone with a count of one. The chain carries TRBV7-8 and TRBJ1-1, with 8 bases fitting TRBD1. Germline V lookup: CDR1 SGHVS, CDR2 FQNEAQ. With V trimmed by 7 bases and J by 0 bases, 4 bases remained unmatched. The CDR3 runs to 14 residues. The CDR3 bases are TGTGCCAGCACTGTGGACAGGGTGAACACTGAAGCTTTCTTT. This gives the protein CASTVDRVNTEAFF.

CDR3 region: CASSQPPGQGTDTQYF. The CDR3 nucleotides read TGCGCCAGCAGCCAACCTCCGGGACAGGGAACAGATACGCAGTATTTT. The gene calls are TRBV5-1 and TRBJ2-3, with 9 bases lining up with TRBD1. CDR3 size: 16 residues. Germline V gives CDR1 SGHRS, CDR2 YFSETQ. V was pared by 4 bases and J by 3 bases, with 9 bases of the junction left unmatched.

This clone has more than one count but fewer than ten. V is TRBV19 and J is TRBJ1-6; the D is unclear. Per germline, CDR1 LNHDA and CDR2 SQIVND (reference sequence). The CDR3 sequence is 13 residues long. Deletions cut 7 bases from V and 7 bases from J, with 11 bases between. The CDR3 here is CASKSAGNSPLHF. The CDR3 DNA reads as TGTGCCAGTAAATCCGCGGGAAATTCACCCCTCCACTTT.